This is a list of T cell receptor beta chains from one sample in a study of blood T cell repertoires in COVID-19. The table came from immunoSEQ multiplex PCR; TCRdb's copy has only in-frame clones and leaves some out. The table has approximately 240,000 clones, around 85% seen once; the top ten hold 3%. Sequencing input: peripheral blood. These receptors were obtained from a woman aged 25-40 years who had recovered from COVID-19. CDR3s include the opening cysteine and the closing phenylalanine or tryptophan. D genes are given only for firm matches. Only part of the rows carry a size: once, few, many, or a class if the clone is expanded.

19	TRBV6-2/TRBV6-3	.	TRBJ2-3	TRBD2	TGTGCCAGCAGTTACCGCTCTAGCGGGGGGGCCCTCAGCACAGATACGCAGTATTTT	CASSYRSSGGALSTDTQYF
14	TRBV6-5	.	TRBJ2-7	.	TGTGCCAGCAGTTACTCGACACAGTTAAACGAGCAGTACTTC	CASSYSTQLNEQYF
14	TRBV15	.	TRBJ1-1	TRBD1	TGTGCCACGGCGCGAGGGGGCAGCGGGACTGAAGCTTTCTTT	CATARGGSGTEAFF
13	TRBV12-3/TRBV12-4	.	TRBJ1-1	.	TGTGCCAGCAGTTTAAGGGGGGGCACTGAAGCTTTCTTT	CASSLRGGTEAFF
15	TRBV25-1	many	TRBJ2-7	TRBD1	TGTGCCAGTTACGGTGACAGGGGAATGGGGTACGAGCAGTACTTC	CASYGDRGMGYEQYF
16	TRBV7-9	.	TRBJ1-3	TRBD1	TGTGCCAGCAGCTCCGGACAGGGAATCTCTGGAAACACCATATATTTT	CASSSGQGISGNTIYF
16	TRBV19	.	TRBJ2-3	TRBD1	TGTGCCAGTAGTGCCTCAGGGGGCTATGGGACAGATACGCAGTATTTT	CASSASGGYGTDTQYF
16	TRBV5-1	.	TRBJ2-7	TRBD1	TGCGCCAGCAGCACCTCCGGGACAGGGGCGCCGGGCGAGCAGTACTTC	CASSTSGTGAPGEQYF
16	TRBV7-9	few	TRBJ2-1	.	TGTGCCAGCAGCTTGTGGCTAGCCAGCTCCTACAATGAGCAGTTCTTC	CASSLWLASSYNEQFF
11	TRBV6-2/TRBV6-3	.	TRBJ2-7	.	TGTGCCAGCAGTCTAGGGGCCGAGCAGTACTTC	CASSLGAEQYF
15	TRBV2	.	TRBJ2-7	.	TGTGCCAGCAGTCTTGGCTCGCTTATCCCCTACGAGCAGTACTTC	CASSLGSLIPYEQYF
12	TRBV5-1	.	TRBJ1-2	TRBD1	TGCGCCAGCAGCTTCCAGGGACAGGGAGGTATCTTC	CASSFQGQGGIF
13	TRBV29-1	.	TRBJ2-5	TRBD1	TGCAGCGTTGACCCGGGACAGCAAGAGACCCAGTACTTC	CSVDPGQQETQYF
16	TRBV10-3	once	TRBJ1-3	.	TGTGCCATCAGTGAGCAGGGGCTACTCTCTGGAAACACCATATATTTT	CAISEQGLLSGNTIYF
16	TRBV7-3	.	TRBJ2-5	.	TGTGCCAGCAGCTTAAGGCCAGGGGCTATGCAAGAGACCCAGTACTTC	CASSLRPGAMQETQYF
14	TRBV6-7	.	TRBJ1-2	.	TGTGCCAGCAGTTATGTGCTCCGACAGCATGGCTACACCTTC	CASSYVLRQHGYTF
13	TRBV6-5	.	TRBJ2-2	.	TGTGCCAGCAGAGGCCAAAGGGGCGGGGAGCTGTTTTTT	CASRGQRGGELFF
13	TRBV7-2	.	TRBJ1-5	.	TGTGCCAGCAGCTTAAATCGGGATCAGCCCCAGCATTTT	CASSLNRDQPQHF
13	TRBV7-9	.	TRBJ2-1	.	TGTGCCAGCACCTCTCTTGCCGGCAATGAGCAGTTCTTC	CASTSLAGNEQFF
13	TRBV6-5	.	TRBJ1-1	.	TGTGCCAGCAGTTTTCAGGGGTTGGCTGAAGCTTTCTTT	CASSFQGLAEAFF
15	TRBV3-1/TRBV3-2	.	TRBJ1-2	.	TGTGCCAGCAGCCAAGATGCGCAGGGCCACTATGGCTACACCTTC	CASSQDAQGHYGYTF
14	TRBV13	.	TRBJ2-1	TRBD1	TGTGCCAGCACCAACAGGGGTTCATACAATGAGCAGTTCTTC	CASTNRGSYNEQFF
19	TRBV9	.	TRBJ2-3	TRBD2	TGTGCCAGCAGCAAAGACGGACTAGCGGGAGCCACCGGGTGGAATACGCAGTATTTT	CASSKDGLAGATGWNTQYF
13	TRBV7-2	.	TRBJ2-5	.	TGTGCCAGCAGCAATCAGGGGCACGAGACCCAGTACTTC	CASSNQGHETQYF
12	TRBV29-1	.	TRBJ2-1	TRBD1	TGCAGCGTTAAACAGGGGGCTTATGAGCAGTTCTTC	CSVKQGAYEQFF
15	TRBV7-9	.	TRBJ1-4	.	TGTGCCAGCAGCTTAGAGGCAGGGTCTAATGAAAAACTGTTTTTT	CASSLEAGSNEKLFF
15	TRBV2	.	TRBJ2-3	TRBD1	TGTGCCAGCAGGAGGGGGACAGTGGTGACAGATACGCAGTATTTT	CASRRGTVVTDTQYF